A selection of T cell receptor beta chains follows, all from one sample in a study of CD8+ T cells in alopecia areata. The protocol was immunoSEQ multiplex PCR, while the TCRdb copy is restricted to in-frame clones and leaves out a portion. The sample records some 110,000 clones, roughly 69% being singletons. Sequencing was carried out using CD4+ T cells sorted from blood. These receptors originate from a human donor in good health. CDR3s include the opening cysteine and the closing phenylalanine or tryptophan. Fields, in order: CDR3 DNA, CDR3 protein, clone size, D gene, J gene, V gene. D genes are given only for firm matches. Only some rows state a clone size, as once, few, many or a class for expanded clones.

CDR3 DNA: TGCGCCAGCAGCTTTGACAGAGAGACCCAGTACTTC
CDR3 protein: CASSFDRETQYF
clone size: -
D gene: -
J gene: TRBJ2-5
V gene: TRBV5-1

CDR3 DNA: TGCAGCGTAAAGGAAATTGGGAACACTGAAGCTTTCTTT
CDR3 protein: CSVKEIGNTEAFF
clone size: -
D gene: -
J gene: TRBJ1-1
V gene: TRBV29-1

CDR3 DNA: TGCAGCGTTGAGGTAATCTACGAGCAGTACTTC
CDR3 protein: CSVEVIYEQYF
clone size: -
D gene: -
J gene: TRBJ2-7
V gene: TRBV29-1

CDR3 DNA: TGTGCCAGCAGCGTAGACAGGGGAGGCCAAGAGACCCAGTACTTC
CDR3 protein: CASSVDRGGQETQYF
clone size: -
D gene: -
J gene: TRBJ2-5
V gene: TRBV9

CDR3 DNA: TGCGCCAGCAGGATAGCAAAGGGGGCGTCCTACGAGCAGTACTTC
CDR3 protein: CASRIAKGASYEQYF
clone size: -
D gene: TRBD1
J gene: TRBJ2-7
V gene: TRBV5-1

CDR3 DNA: TGCAGCGTTGAGGGTCCAGGGGGCGTCTTTAACTATGGCTACACCTTC
CDR3 protein: CSVEGPGGVFNYGYTF
clone size: -
D gene: TRBD1
J gene: TRBJ1-2
V gene: TRBV29-1

CDR3 DNA: TGTGCCTGGAGTGGGGGACAGGGGAAGTCTACTGGAAACACCATATATTTT
CDR3 protein: CAWSGGQGKSTGNTIYF
clone size: -
D gene: TRBD1
J gene: TRBJ1-3
V gene: TRBV30

CDR3 DNA: TGCGCCAGCAGCCTGGGCAGGGGGCAGGAGACCCAGTACTTC
CDR3 protein: CASSLGRGQETQYF
clone size: -
D gene: TRBD1
J gene: TRBJ2-5
V gene: TRBV4-1

CDR3 DNA: TGTGCCTGGAGTGTAAATGGGGATCAGCCCCAGCATTTT
CDR3 protein: CAWSVNGDQPQHF
clone size: -
D gene: -
J gene: TRBJ1-5
V gene: TRBV30

CDR3 DNA: TGCGCCAGCAGCTTGTTCGCGTCGGGCGGGGGAGCAGATACGCAGTATTTT
CDR3 protein: CASSLFASGGGADTQYF
clone size: -
D gene: TRBD2
J gene: TRBJ2-3
V gene: TRBV5-1

CDR3 DNA: TGTGCCAGCAGCTCCCGGGACAGAGTTAATGAAAAACTGTTTTTT
CDR3 protein: CASSSRDRVNEKLFF
clone size: -
D gene: TRBD1
J gene: TRBJ1-4
V gene: TRBV5-4

CDR3 DNA: TGTGCCGGCGGGACAGGCTTTGAAAAACTGTTTTTT
CDR3 protein: CAGGTGFEKLFF
clone size: once
D gene: TRBD1
J gene: TRBJ1-4
V gene: TRBV7-2

CDR3 DNA: TGTGCCACCAGCAGAACTCTATCGCGGACAGGTTCTTCAGGTGAGCAGTTCTTC
CDR3 protein: CATSRTLSRTGSSGEQFF
clone size: -
D gene: TRBD1
J gene: TRBJ2-1
V gene: TRBV15

CDR3 DNA: TGTGCCAGCGGATCCCACAGGGGGGCGGGGGCCAACGTCCTGACTTTC
CDR3 protein: CASGSHRGAGANVLTF
clone size: -
D gene: TRBD1
J gene: TRBJ2-6
V gene: TRBV2

CDR3 DNA: TGTGCCAGCTCACCACCCCACTCTGGGGCCAACGTCCTGACTTTC
CDR3 protein: CASSPPHSGANVLTF
clone size: few
D gene: -
J gene: TRBJ2-6
V gene: TRBV18

CDR3 DNA: TGTGCCTGGAGTGTCGACGGCCTAAGGTCGGAGCAGTACTTC
CDR3 protein: CAWSVDGLRSEQYF
clone size: -
D gene: -
J gene: TRBJ2-7
V gene: TRBV30

CDR3 DNA: TGTGCCAGCAGCTTTAGCGGAGAGACCCAGTACTTC
CDR3 protein: CASSFSGETQYF
clone size: -
D gene: -
J gene: TRBJ2-5
V gene: TRBV11-3

CDR3 DNA: TGTGCCACCAGCAGAGATTCTGCCAACCAAGAGACCCAGTACTTC
CDR3 protein: CATSRDSANQETQYF
clone size: -
D gene: -
J gene: TRBJ2-5
V gene: TRBV15

CDR3 DNA: TGTGCCAGCTCCCCTAGGGTGGGTGGTTCGGGCACTGAAGCTTTCTTT
CDR3 protein: CASSPRVGGSGTEAFF
clone size: -
D gene: -
J gene: TRBJ1-1
V gene: TRBV18

CDR3 DNA: TGTGCCTGGAGTGGGAGTGAGACCCAGTACTTC
CDR3 protein: CAWSGSETQYF
clone size: -
D gene: -
J gene: TRBJ2-5
V gene: TRBV30

CDR3 DNA: TGTGCCTGGAGGCTACCGGGACAGAAAAAGATTGGCTACACCTTC
CDR3 protein: CAWRLPGQKKIGYTF
clone size: -
D gene: TRBD1
J gene: TRBJ1-2
V gene: TRBV30

CDR3 DNA: TGTGCCAGCAGCTTAATGTCAGTGAACACTGAAGCTTTCTTT
CDR3 protein: CASSLMSVNTEAFF
clone size: -
D gene: -
J gene: TRBJ1-1
V gene: TRBV7-8

CDR3 DNA: TGTGCCAGCAGTTTATCGCTCGGGTACGGTCAGCCCCAGCATTTT
CDR3 protein: CASSLSLGYGQPQHF
clone size: -
D gene: -
J gene: TRBJ1-5
V gene: TRBV27

CDR3 DNA: TGTGCCAGCAGTGTTGATGGCTACACCTTC
CDR3 protein: CASSVDGYTF
clone size: once
D gene: -
J gene: TRBJ1-2
V gene: TRBV2

CDR3 DNA: TGCGCCAGCAGCCCGACGACAGGGACTGGGGCCAACGTCCTGACTTTC
CDR3 protein: CASSPTTGTGANVLTF
clone size: -
D gene: TRBD1
J gene: TRBJ2-6
V gene: TRBV5-1

CDR3 DNA: TGTGCCAGCAGCTTGTTGGGACAGGGAACGGAGACCCAGTACTTC
CDR3 protein: CASSLLGQGTETQYF
clone size: -
D gene: TRBD1
J gene: TRBJ2-5
V gene: TRBV11-2

CDR3 DNA: TGTGCCAGCAGGTTCAGAGTGGGGAGCCCTGAGCAGTTCTTC
CDR3 protein: CASRFRVGSPEQFF
clone size: -
D gene: -
J gene: TRBJ2-1
V gene: TRBV7-8